This TCR beta chain comes out of a study of T-cell memory formation after mild COVID-19. General study points: Detection of some responders pre-infection suggested pre-existing cross-reactive memory T cells participated. Those CD4+ clones that contracted were mainly in CM and EM (CD8+ ones in EMRA).

Trimming removed 4 bases from V and 8 bases from J, with 15 bases in between. This CDR3 has 13 residues. Germline CDR1 SGHDT, CDR2 YYEEEE. Each CDR3 protein gets one entry after TCRdb re-called the 5' RACE reads with MiXCR. The sample contains 200,000 to 250,000 distinct CDR3 sequences, over 9% of which appear only once. As to this clonotype: Its target is not known.

The specimen sequenced was PBMCs or a T cell subset sorted from them (not recorded which). The V call is TRBV5-6, the J call TRBJ1-2; D ambiguous. This clonotype was obtained from a man in his late teens or twenties who had mild COVID-19 (a few samples of this study predate the infection). Cell type and time point are not known. This CDR3 is CASSPPGLSGYTF. CDR3 DNA: TGTGCCAGCAGCCCCCCGGGCCTGTCGGGCTACACCTTC.